This T cell receptor (beta chain) is from a study of cytomegalovirus exposure and HLA in healthy donors. For the study at large: Earlier sequencing of 150 million to 200 million T cells yielded around 100 million unique TCR beta sequences. Points from the study as a whole: By HLA locus, TCR association rates varied in a later analysis, with DRB1 showing the most and HLA-C the fewest. Researchers reportedly found TCR beta sequences accurately predicted most subjects' HLA-A and HLA-B alleles. Researchers reported that three CMV-associated chains were confirmed in vitro as CMV antigen-specific.

As for this clone: Its antigen is unknown.

CDR1 SQVTM and CDR2 ANQGSEA come from the germline V gene. This CDR3 spans 14 amino acids. The PCR used 60 Vbeta and 13 Jbeta primers. Sequenced by immunoSEQ multiplex PCR; TCRdb stores in-frame clones only, minus some. The sample includes about 200,000 clones, around 73% of them seen just once. The chain uses TRBV29-1 and TRBJ2-5; perhaps TRBD2 as D (7 bases). The J call may be wrong; the DNA end is better matched by TRBJ2-7. This clonotype was obtained from a woman aged 25 to 39 in good health and CMV-seronegative. The source material was PBMCs. The CDR3 sequence is CSVAVWGGTYEQYF. In nucleotides, the CDR3 is TGCAGCGTGGCCGTATGGGGGGGCACCTACGAGCAGTACTTC.